A single T cell receptor (beta chain) is shown here with its context. The target antigen is unknown. TCRdb ran MiXCR on the 5' RACE reads and lists one entry per CDR3 protein. The profile covers roughly 1,500,000 distinct CDR3 sequences, with 25% to 35% appearing a single time and approximately 0.29% taken by the ten largest. The sample is drawn from a study of identical twins. Findings of the study overall: Excess twin sharing in beta out-of-frame sequences was weaker. Model-predicted out-of-frame TCR alpha sharing fell below observed values in monozygotic twins.

This TCR came from a newborn girl in good health. The sample consisted of cord blood.

The CDR3 spells CASSSRTAYNEQFF. In nucleotides, the CDR3 is TGTGCCAGCAGTTCCCGGACAGCCTACAATGAGCAGTTCTTC. The chain couples TRBV27 to TRBJ2-1; D perhaps matches TRBD1 (6 bases). In germline, CDR1 is MNHEY, CDR2 SMNVEV (reference sequence). Trimming removed 4 bases from V and 2 bases from J, with 9 bases in between. This CDR3 spans 14 amino acids.